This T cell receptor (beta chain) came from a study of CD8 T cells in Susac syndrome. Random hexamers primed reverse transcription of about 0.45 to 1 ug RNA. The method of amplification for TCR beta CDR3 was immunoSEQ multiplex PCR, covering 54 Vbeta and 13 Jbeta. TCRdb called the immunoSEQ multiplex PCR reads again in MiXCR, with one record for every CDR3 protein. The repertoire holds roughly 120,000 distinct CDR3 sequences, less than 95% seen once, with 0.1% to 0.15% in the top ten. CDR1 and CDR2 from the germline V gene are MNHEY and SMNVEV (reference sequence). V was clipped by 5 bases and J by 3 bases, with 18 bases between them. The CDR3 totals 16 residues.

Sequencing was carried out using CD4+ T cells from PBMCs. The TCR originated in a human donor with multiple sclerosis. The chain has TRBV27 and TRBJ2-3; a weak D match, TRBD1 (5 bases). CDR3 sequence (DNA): TGTGCCAGCAGTCCGAGACCTTTCCAGGGAACAGATACGCAGTATTTT. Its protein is CASSPRPFQGTDTQYF.